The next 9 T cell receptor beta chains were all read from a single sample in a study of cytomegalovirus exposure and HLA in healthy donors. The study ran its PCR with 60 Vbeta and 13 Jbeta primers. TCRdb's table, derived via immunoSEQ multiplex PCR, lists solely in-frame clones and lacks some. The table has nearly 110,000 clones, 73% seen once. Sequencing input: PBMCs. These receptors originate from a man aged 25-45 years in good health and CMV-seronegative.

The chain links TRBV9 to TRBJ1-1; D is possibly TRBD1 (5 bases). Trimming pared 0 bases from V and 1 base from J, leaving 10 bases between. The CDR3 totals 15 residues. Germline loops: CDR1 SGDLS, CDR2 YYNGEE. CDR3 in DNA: TGTGCCAGCAGCGTAGGAGCAGGGAAGAACACTGAAGCTTTCTTT. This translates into CASSVGAGKNTEAFF. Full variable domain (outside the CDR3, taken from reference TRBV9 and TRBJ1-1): DSGVTQTPKHLITATGQRVTLRCSPRSGDLSVYWYQQSLDQGLQFLIQYYNGEERAKGNILERFSAQQFPDLHSELNLSSLELGDSALYFCASSVGAGKNTEAFFGQGTRLTVV.

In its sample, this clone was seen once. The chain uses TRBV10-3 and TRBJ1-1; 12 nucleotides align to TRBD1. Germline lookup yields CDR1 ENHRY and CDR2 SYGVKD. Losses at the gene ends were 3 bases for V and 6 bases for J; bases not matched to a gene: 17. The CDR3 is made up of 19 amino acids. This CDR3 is CAISDVLVGDRGRGAEAFF. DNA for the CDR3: TGTGCCATCAGTGACGTGTTGGTTGGGGACAGGGGGCGCGGGGCTGAAGCTTTCTTT.

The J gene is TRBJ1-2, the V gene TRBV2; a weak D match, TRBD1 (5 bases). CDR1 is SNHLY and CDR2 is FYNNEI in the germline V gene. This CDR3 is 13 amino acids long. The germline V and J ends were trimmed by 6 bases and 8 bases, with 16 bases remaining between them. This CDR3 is CASSLQGSAGYTF. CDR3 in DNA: TGTGCCAGCAGCCTTCAGGGCTCGGCGGGCTACACCTTC.

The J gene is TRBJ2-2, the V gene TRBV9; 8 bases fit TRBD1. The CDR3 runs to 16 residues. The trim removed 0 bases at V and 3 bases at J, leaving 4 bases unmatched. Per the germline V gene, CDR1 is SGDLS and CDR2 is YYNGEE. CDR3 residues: CASSVAGTGYTGELFF. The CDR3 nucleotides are TGTGCCAGCAGCGTAGCCGGGACAGGCTACACCGGGGAGCTGTTTTTT.

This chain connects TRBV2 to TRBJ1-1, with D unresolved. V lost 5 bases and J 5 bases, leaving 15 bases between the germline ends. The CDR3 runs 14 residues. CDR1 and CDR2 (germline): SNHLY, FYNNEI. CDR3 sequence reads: CASSLLRVGTEAFF. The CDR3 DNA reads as TGTGCCAGCAGTCTTTTGAGGGTAGGGACTGAAGCTTTCTTT.

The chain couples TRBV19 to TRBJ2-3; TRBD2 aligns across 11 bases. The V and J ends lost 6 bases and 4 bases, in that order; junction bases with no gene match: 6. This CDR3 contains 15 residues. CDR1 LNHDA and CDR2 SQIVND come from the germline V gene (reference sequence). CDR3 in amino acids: CASRLTSGVADTQYF. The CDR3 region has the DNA TGTGCCAGTAGGTTGACTAGCGGGGTCGCAGATACGCAGTATTTT.

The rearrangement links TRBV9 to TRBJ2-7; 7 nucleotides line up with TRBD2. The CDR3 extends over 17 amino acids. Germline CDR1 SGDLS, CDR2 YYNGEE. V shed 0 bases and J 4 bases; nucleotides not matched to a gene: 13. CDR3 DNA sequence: TGTGCCAGCAGCGTAGACCCCTCCGGGCGGGAGATTTACGAGCAGTACTTC. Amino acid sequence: CASSVDPSGREIYEQYF.

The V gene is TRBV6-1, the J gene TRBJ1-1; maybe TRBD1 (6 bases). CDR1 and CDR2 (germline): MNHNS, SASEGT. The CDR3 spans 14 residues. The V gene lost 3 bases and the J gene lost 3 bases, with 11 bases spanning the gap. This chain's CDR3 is CASSDRGADTEAFF. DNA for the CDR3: TGTGCCAGCAGTGATCGGGGGGCTGACACTGAAGCTTTCTTT.

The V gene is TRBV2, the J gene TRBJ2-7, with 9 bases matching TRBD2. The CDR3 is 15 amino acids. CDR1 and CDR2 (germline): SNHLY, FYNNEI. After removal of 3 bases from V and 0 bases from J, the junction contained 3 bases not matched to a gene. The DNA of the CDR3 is TGTGCCAGCAGTGAGCTAGCGGGGCTCTCCTACGAGCAGTACTTC. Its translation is CASSELAGLSYEQYF.